Listed below are T cell receptor beta chains from one sample, sequenced in a study of blood T cell repertoires in COVID-19. Measured with immunoSEQ multiplex PCR; TCRdb has only the in-frame clones, and not every one. The sample consists of approximately 240,000 clones, approximately 79% of them appearing once. Sequenced material: peripheral blood. Every receptor here comes from a woman of 80 years or more with active or convalescent COVID-19. Both conserved end residues are part of each CDR3. D genes are given only for firm matches. Clone size is not always given. Where it is, it says once, few, many or a class for expanded clones.

size	V	D	J	CDR3	DNA
.	TRBV21-1	.	TRBJ1-1	CASSNGTGTEAFF	TGTGCCAGCAGCAACGGGACAGGGACTGAAGCTTTCTTT
.	TRBV7-9	.	TRBJ1-2	CASSLETRGNGYTF	TGTGCCAGCAGCTTAGAGACCCGGGGAAATGGCTACACCTTC
.	TRBV5-1	.	TRBJ1-2	CASSLGPGSLGYTF	TGCGCCAGCAGCTTGGGCCCGGGATCCCTGGGCTACACCTTC
.	TRBV2	.	TRBJ2-7	CASRGDTFSYEQYF	TGTGCCAGCAGGGGGGACACCTTTTCCTACGAGCAGTACTTC
.	TRBV5-1	TRBD1	TRBJ1-2	CASSFTGGDYGYTF	TGCGCCAGCAGCTTTACAGGGGGTGACTATGGCTACACCTTC
.	TRBV2	TRBD1	TRBJ2-2	CARGAGQGNTGELFF	TGTGCCAGGGGAGCCGGACAGGGGAACACCGGGGAGCTGTTTTTT
.	TRBV7-9	.	TRBJ1-1	CASSLVQGHTEAFF	TGTGCCAGCAGCTTAGTTCAGGGCCACACTGAAGCTTTCTTT
.	TRBV15	.	TRBJ1-2	CATSRDLLQTQNYGYTF	TGTGCCACCAGCAGAGATCTACTCCAGACTCAAAACTATGGCTACACCTTC
.	TRBV30	.	TRBJ1-1	CAWRKGRGVGEAFF	TGTGCCTGGAGGAAGGGACGGGGGGTCGGCGAAGCTTTCTTT
once	TRBV3-1/TRBV3-2	.	TRBJ2-7	CASSRSSRDYEQYF	TGTGCCAGCAGCCGATCATCGCGGGACTACGAGCAGTACTTC
.	TRBV27	.	TRBJ2-3	CASSLWGRGADTQYF	TGTGCCAGCAGTTTATGGGGCAGGGGGGCAGATACGCAGTATTTT
.	TRBV5-1	.	TRBJ1-4	CASRTALANEKLFF	TGCGCCAGCAGGACAGCATTAGCTAATGAAAAACTGTTTTTT
once	TRBV19	.	TRBJ2-7	CASSEGGAYEQYF	TGTGCCAGTAGTGAGGGGGGGGCCTACGAGCAGTACTTC
.	TRBV28	.	TRBJ1-3	CASSLQQSNGNTIYF	TGTGCCAGCAGTTTACAACAGTCTAATGGAAACACCATATATTTT
.	TRBV4-1	TRBD1	TRBJ2-4	CASSQGPDRAAKNIQYF	TGCGCCAGCAGCCAAGGGCCGGACAGGGCCGCCAAAAACATTCAGTACTTC
.	TRBV15	.	TRBJ1-1	CATSRQRLNTEAFF	TGTGCCACCAGCAGACAGCGACTGAACACTGAAGCTTTCTTT
.	TRBV18	.	TRBJ2-1	CASSPPGDSSYNEQFF	TGTGCCAGCTCACCCCCGGGGGACAGCTCCTACAATGAGCAGTTCTTC
.	TRBV7-6	TRBD2	TRBJ2-7	CASSLAKAEVWTSGIYEQYF	TGTGCCAGCAGCTTAGCGAAAGCGGAAGTATGGACTAGCGGGATCTACGAGCAGTACTTC
few	TRBV2	TRBD2	TRBJ2-2	CASSAGTGGGELFF	TGTGCCAGCAGTGCCGGGACGGGGGGCGGGGAGCTGTTTTTT
.	TRBV14	TRBD2	TRBJ2-3	CASSRGLTSGRRDTQYF	TGTGCCAGCAGCAGGGGTTTAACTAGCGGGAGAAGAGATACGCAGTATTTT
.	TRBV9	.	TRBJ2-3	CASSERTAPTQYF	TGTGCCAGCAGCGAGAGGACAGCGCCGACGCAGTATTTT
.	TRBV7-9	TRBD2	TRBJ2-2	CASSFLAGGPTGELFF	TGTGCCAGCAGCTTCCTAGCGGGAGGGCCCACCGGGGAGCTGTTTTTT
.	TRBV28	.	TRBJ2-1	CATFQGSQFF	TGTGCCACGTTTCAGGGGTCGCAGTTCTTC
few	TRBV7-6	.	TRBJ1-3	CASSLESPSSGNTIYF	TGTGCCAGCAGCTTAGAATCCCCCAGCTCTGGAAACACCATATATTTT
.	TRBV7-2	TRBD2	TRBJ2-3	CASSSEFLAGGPLDTQYF	TGTGCCAGCAGCTCCGAGTTCCTAGCGGGAGGGCCCTTAGATACGCAGTATTTT
.	TRBV18	TRBD1	TRBJ1-6	CASSSKTGADSPLHF	TGTGCCAGCTCATCCAAGACAGGGGCAGACTCACCCCTCCACTTT
.	TRBV6-5	.	TRBJ1-2	CASSYSGRGDGYTF	TGTGCCAGCAGTTACTCGGGGAGGGGGGACGGCTACACCTTC
once	TRBV30	.	TRBJ2-5	CAWNSIAFQETQYF	TGTGCCTGGAACTCCATAGCGTTCCAAGAGACCCAGTACTTC
.	TRBV10-3	.	TRBJ2-5	CAISESLETQYF	TGTGCCATCAGTGAGTCCCTGGAGACCCAGTACTTC
once	TRBV6-4	.	TRBJ2-3	CASSQQGGSDTQYF	TGTGCCAGCAGCCAGCAGGGGGGCTCCGATACGCAGTATTTT
.	TRBV27	TRBD1	TRBJ1-2	CASSRGGQYYGYTF	TGTGCCAGCAGTCGAGGGGGCCAGTACTATGGCTACACCTTC
once	TRBV28	.	TRBJ2-3	CASSLGQITPDTQYF	TGTGCCAGCAGTTTGGGGCAGATAACGCCAGATACGCAGTATTTT
.	TRBV9	.	TRBJ1-3	CASRTLSGNTIYF	TGTGCCAGCAGGACACTTTCTGGAAACACCATATATTTT
.	TRBV6-1	TRBD2	TRBJ2-2	CASSDVRTSRSSPGELFF	TGTGCCAGCAGTGATGTAAGGACTAGCCGATCCTCCCCCGGGGAGCTGTTTTTT
.	TRBV7-9	.	TRBJ1-6	CASSLGSAALHF	TGTGCCAGCAGCTTGGGGAGTGCGGCCCTCCACTTT
once	TRBV11-2	TRBD2	TRBJ2-7	CASSQNDGDLLAEAYEQYF	TGTGCCAGCAGCCAAAACGATGGGGATCTACTAGCGGAAGCCTACGAGCAGTACTTC
.	TRBV9	TRBD1	TRBJ1-2	CASSVSQGAEGSGYTF	TGTGCCAGCAGCGTTTCCCAGGGGGCAGAAGGCTCTGGCTACACCTTC
once	TRBV21-1	.	TRBJ2-4	CASSKYTGGLKNIQYF	TGTGCCAGCAGCAAATATACAGGGGGCTTAAAAAACATTCAGTACTTC
.	TRBV5-4	TRBD2	TRBJ2-2	CASSLGGAGGLGGELFF	TGTGCCAGCAGCTTGGGTGGAGCGGGAGGGCTCGGCGGGGAGCTGTTTTTT
.	TRBV4-1	.	TRBJ1-3	CASSQDSGNGNTIYF	TGCGCCAGCAGCCAAGATTCAGGGAACGGAAACACCATATATTTT
.	TRBV9	.	TRBJ2-6	CASSAGISGANVLTF	TGTGCCAGCAGCGCAGGGATTTCTGGGGCCAACGTCCTGACTTTC
.	TRBV24-1	TRBD2	TRBJ2-3	CATSDSIGAGEEDTQYF	TGTGCCACCAGTGATAGTATCGGAGCGGGAGAAGAAGATACGCAGTATTTT
.	TRBV19	.	TRBJ1-5	CASPRPVPQHF	TGTGCCTCCCCGCGGCCGGTACCCCAGCATTTT
once	TRBV2	.	TRBJ2-7	CASSDSGASYEQYF	TGTGCCAGCAGTGATTCAGGGGCGTCCTACGAGCAGTACTTC
.	TRBV4-1	.	TRBJ2-4	CASSQVTENIQYF	TGCGCCAGCAGCCAAGTCACAGAAAACATTCAGTACTTC
many	TRBV3-1/TRBV3-2	TRBD1	TRBJ2-1	CASSQTGGYEQFF	TGTGCCAGCAGCCAGACAGGGGGCTATGAGCAGTTCTTC
.	TRBV30	TRBD2	TRBJ2-7	CAWKPGLAGSYEQYF	TGTGCCTGGAAACCGGGACTAGCGGGTTCCTACGAGCAGTACTTC
medium-sized	TRBV6-6	TRBD1	TRBJ1-2	CASRHGTGNYGYTF	TGTGCCAGCAGACACGGGACAGGAAACTATGGCTACACCTTC
.	TRBV29-1	TRBD1	TRBJ2-7	CSVMAGGRVLREQYF	TGCAGCGTGATGGCAGGGGGCCGAGTCCTGCGTGAGCAGTACTTC
.	TRBV19	TRBD2	TRBJ2-2	CASRSSGRSNGELFF	TGTGCCAGTAGGTCTAGCGGGAGATCAAACGGGGAGCTGTTTTTT
.	TRBV5-4	.	TRBJ2-5	CASSDAGTNQETQYF	TGTGCCAGCAGCGATGCCGGGACAAACCAAGAGACCCAGTACTTC
.	TRBV15	.	TRBJ2-3	CATSRTGSTDTQYF	TGTGCCACCAGCAGGACCGGGAGCACAGATACGCAGTATTTT
.	TRBV30	TRBD1	TRBJ1-5	CAWRGQGGGAYQPQHF	TGTGCCTGGAGGGGACAGGGGGGGGGAGCTTATCAGCCCCAGCATTTT
.	TRBV5-1	.	TRBJ1-5	CASSLLSGPNQPQHF	TGCGCCAGCAGCTTGTTGTCCGGTCCTAATCAGCCCCAGCATTTT
.	TRBV7-9	TRBD1	TRBJ2-7	CASSSRDRGYYEQYF	TGTGCCAGCAGCTCCCGAGACAGGGGTTACTACGAGCAGTACTTC